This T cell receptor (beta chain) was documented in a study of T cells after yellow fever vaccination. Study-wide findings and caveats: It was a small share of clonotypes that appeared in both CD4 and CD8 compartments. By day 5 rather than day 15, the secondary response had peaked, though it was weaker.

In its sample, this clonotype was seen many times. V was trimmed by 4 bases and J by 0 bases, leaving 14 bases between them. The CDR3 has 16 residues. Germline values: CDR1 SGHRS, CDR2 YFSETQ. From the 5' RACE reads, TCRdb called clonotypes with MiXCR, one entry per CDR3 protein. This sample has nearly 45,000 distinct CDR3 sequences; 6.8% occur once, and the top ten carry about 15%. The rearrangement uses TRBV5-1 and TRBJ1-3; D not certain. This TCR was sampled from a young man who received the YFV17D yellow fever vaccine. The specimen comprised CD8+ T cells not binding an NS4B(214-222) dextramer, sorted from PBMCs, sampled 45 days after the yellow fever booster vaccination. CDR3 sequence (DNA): TGCGCCAGCAGCGCCTCCCCTGCCAGCTCTGGAAACACCATATATTTT. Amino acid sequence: CASSASPASSGNTIYF. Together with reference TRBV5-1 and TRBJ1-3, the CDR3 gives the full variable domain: KAGVTQTPRYLIKTRGQQVTLSCSPISGHRSVSWYQQTPGQGLQFLFEYFSETQRNKGNFPGRFSGRQFSNSRSEMNVSTLELGDSALYLCASSASPASSGNTIYFGEGSWLTVV.